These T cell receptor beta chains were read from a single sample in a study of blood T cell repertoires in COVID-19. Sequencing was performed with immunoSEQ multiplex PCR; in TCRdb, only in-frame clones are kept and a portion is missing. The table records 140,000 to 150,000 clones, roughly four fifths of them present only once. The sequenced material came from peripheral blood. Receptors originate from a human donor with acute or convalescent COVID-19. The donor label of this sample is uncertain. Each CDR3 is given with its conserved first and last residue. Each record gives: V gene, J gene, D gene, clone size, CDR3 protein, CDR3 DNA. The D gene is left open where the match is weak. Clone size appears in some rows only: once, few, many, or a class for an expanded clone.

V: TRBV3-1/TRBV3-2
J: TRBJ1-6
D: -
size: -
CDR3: CASSQGQDSYNSPLHF
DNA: TGTGCCAGCAGCCAAGGACAGGACTCCTATAATTCACCCCTCCACTTT

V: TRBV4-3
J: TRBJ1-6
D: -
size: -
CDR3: CASSQERDSPLHF
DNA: TGCGCCAGCAGCCAAGAACGGGATTCACCCCTCCACTTT

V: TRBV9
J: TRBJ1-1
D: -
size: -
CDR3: CASSVDPGMNTEAFF
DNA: TGTGCCAGCAGCGTAGACCCGGGGATGAACACTGAAGCTTTCTTT

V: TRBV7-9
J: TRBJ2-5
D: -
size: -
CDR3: CASSFPGEQETQYF
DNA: TGTGCCAGCAGCTTCCCAGGGGAGCAAGAGACCCAGTACTTC

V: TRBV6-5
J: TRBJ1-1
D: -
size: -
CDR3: CASFSTGGRTEAFF
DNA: TGTGCCAGCTTCTCGACTGGGGGGAGGACTGAAGCTTTCTTT

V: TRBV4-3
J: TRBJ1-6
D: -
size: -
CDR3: CASKPDSLYNSPLHF
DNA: TGCGCCAGCAAACCGGACAGCCTTTATAATTCACCCCTCCACTTT

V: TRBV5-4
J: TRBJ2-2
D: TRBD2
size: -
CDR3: CASSRVLAGSTGELFF
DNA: TGTGCCAGCAGCCGAGTATTAGCGGGGAGTACCGGGGAGCTGTTTTTT

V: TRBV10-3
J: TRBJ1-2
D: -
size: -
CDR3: CAISEREEGYTF
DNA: TGTGCCATCAGTGAAAGGGAGGAGGGCTACACCTTC

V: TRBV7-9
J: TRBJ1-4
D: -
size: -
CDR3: CASSLSSGSEKLFF
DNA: TGTGCCAGCAGCTTAAGCTCTGGTTCTGAAAAACTGTTTTTT

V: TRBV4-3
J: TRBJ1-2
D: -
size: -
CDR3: CASSQEGAPNYGYTF
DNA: TGCGCCAGCAGCCAAGAGGGGGCGCCTAACTATGGCTACACCTTC

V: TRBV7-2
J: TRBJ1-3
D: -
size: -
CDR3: CASSSDRYTIYF
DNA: TGTGCCAGCAGCTCCGACAGGTACACCATATATTTT

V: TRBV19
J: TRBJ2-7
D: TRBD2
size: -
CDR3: CASSIGLAGAEQYF
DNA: TGTGCCAGTAGTATTGGACTAGCGGGGGCCGAGCAGTACTTC

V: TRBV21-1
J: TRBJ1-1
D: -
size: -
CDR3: CAISDRDNTEAFF
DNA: TGTGCCATCTCGGACAGGGACAACACTGAAGCTTTCTTT

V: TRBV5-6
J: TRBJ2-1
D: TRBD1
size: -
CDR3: CASSLAGGRGYEQFF
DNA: TGTGCCAGCAGCTTGGCCGGTGGCAGGGGGTATGAGCAGTTCTTC

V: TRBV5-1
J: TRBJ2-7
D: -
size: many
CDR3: CASSLETGRSYEQYF
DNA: TGCGCCAGCAGCTTGGAGACAGGGAGGTCCTACGAGCAGTACTTC

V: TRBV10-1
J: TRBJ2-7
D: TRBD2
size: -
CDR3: CASSSGTGGYEQYF
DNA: TGCGCCAGCAGCAGCGGGACCGGCGGGTACGAGCAGTACTTC

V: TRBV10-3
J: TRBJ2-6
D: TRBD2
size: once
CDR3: CAISEWLAGGPSGANVLTF
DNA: TGTGCCATCAGTGAGTGGCTAGCGGGGGGCCCCTCTGGGGCCAACGTCCTGACTTTC

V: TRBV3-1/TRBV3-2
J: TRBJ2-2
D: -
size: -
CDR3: CASSLTVSGELFF
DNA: TGTGCCAGCAGCTTGACAGTTTCCGGGGAGCTGTTTTTT

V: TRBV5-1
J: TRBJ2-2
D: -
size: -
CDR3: CASSLGTAGELFF
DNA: TGCGCCAGCAGCTTGGGGACAGCGGGGGAGCTGTTTTTT

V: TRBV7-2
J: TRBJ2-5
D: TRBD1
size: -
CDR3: CASSQGAEETQYF
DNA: TGTGCCAGCAGCCAGGGGGCCGAGGAGACCCAGTACTTC

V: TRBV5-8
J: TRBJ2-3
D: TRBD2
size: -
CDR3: CASSIGLETDTQYF
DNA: TGTGCCAGCAGCATAGGACTAGAGACAGATACGCAGTATTTT

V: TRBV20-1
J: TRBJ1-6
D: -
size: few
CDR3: CSASGRGSSGNNSPLHF
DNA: TGCAGTGCTAGTGGCAGGGGTTCTTCCGGGAATAATTCACCCCTCCACTTT

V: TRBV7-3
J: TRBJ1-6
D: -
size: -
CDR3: CASSLDSSLPSLHF
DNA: TGTGCCAGCAGCTTAGACAGCTCCCTTCCATCCCTCCACTTT

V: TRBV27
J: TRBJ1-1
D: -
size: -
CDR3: CASSRFPSDTEAFF
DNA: TGTGCCAGCAGTCGGTTCCCTTCTGACACTGAAGCTTTCTTT

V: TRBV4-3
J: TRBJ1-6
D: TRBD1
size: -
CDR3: CASSPTTGGSSPLHF
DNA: TGCGCCAGCAGCCCCACGACAGGGGGCAGTTCACCCCTCCACTTT

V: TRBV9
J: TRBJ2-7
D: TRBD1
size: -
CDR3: CASSVGTRTGYSYEQYF
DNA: TGTGCCAGCAGCGTAGGTACACGGACAGGTTACTCCTACGAGCAGTACTTC

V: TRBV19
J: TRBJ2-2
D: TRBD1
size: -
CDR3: CASSTETGRYTGELFF
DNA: TGTGCCAGTAGTACCGAGACAGGGCGGTATACCGGGGAGCTGTTTTTT

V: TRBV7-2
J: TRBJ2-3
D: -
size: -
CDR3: CASSVGSGYTDTQYF
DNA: TGTGCCAGCAGCGTAGGGTCAGGCTACACAGATACGCAGTATTTT

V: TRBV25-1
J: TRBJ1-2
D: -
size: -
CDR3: CASSESGANYGYTF
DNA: TGTGCCAGCAGTGAGTCCGGTGCTAACTATGGCTACACCTTC

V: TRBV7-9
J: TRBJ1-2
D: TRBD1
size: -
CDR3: CASSFWDRAVYGYTF
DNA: TGTGCCAGCAGCTTCTGGGACAGGGCGGTCTATGGCTACACCTTC

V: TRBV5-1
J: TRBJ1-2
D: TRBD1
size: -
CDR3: CASSLEGARGGYTF
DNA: TGCGCCAGCAGCTTGGAGGGGGCCAGGGGTGGCTACACCTTC

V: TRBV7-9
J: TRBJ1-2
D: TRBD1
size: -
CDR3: CASSPGTAYGYTF
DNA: TGTGCCAGCAGCCCCGGGACAGCCTATGGCTACACCTTC

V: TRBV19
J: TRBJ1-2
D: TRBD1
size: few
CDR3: CASRIPSPKGQASVTF
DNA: TGTGCCAGTAGGATACCAAGCCCGAAGGGACAGGCAAGTGTCACCTTC

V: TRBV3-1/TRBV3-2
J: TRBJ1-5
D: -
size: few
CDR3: CASDQGKRNQPQHF
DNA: TGTGCCAGCGATCAGGGAAAGCGCAATCAGCCCCAGCATTTT

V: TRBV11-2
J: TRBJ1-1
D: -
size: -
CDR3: CASSLERRNTEAFF
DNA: TGTGCCAGCAGCTTAGAGCGGCGGAACACTGAAGCTTTCTTT

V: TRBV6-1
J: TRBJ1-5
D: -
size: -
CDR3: CASSERENQPQHF
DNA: TGTGCCAGCAGTGAGAGGGAGAATCAGCCCCAGCATTTT

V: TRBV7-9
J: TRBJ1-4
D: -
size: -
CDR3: CASSQMASGEKLFF
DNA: TGTGCCAGCAGCCAAATGGCCAGCGGTGAAAAACTGTTTTTT

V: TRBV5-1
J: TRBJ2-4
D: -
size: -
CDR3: CASSSGQTKNIQYF
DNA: TGCGCCAGCAGCTCCGGACAGACTAAAAACATTCAGTACTTC

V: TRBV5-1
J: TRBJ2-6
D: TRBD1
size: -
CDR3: CASSFSPGQKTGANVLTF
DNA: TGCGCCAGCAGCTTTTCCCCGGGACAGAAGACTGGGGCCAACGTCCTGACTTTC

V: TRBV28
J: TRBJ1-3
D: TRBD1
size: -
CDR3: CASSSGGQSFSGNTIYF
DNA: TGTGCCAGCAGTTCCGGGGGACAGTCCTTCTCTGGAAACACCATATATTTT

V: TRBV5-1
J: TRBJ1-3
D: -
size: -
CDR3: CASARTEVLSSGNTIYF
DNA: TGCGCCAGCGCTCGGACAGAAGTTTTAAGCTCTGGAAACACCATATATTTT

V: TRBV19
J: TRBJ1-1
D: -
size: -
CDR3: CASYRRPVAFF
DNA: TGTGCCAGTTATAGGAGGCCAGTGGCTTTCTTT

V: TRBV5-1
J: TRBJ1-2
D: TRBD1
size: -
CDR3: CASSLRTGSYGYTF
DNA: TGCGCCAGCAGCTTGAGGACAGGGAGCTATGGCTACACCTTC

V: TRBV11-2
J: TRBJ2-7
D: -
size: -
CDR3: CASSHRGEQYF
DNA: TGTGCCAGCAGCCATCGGGGGGAGCAGTACTTC

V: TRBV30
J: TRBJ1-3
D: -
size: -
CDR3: CAWTPAGRGSGNTIYF
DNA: TGTGCCTGGACCCCGGCGGGAAGGGGCTCTGGAAACACCATATATTTT

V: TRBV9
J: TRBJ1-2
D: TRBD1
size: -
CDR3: CASSASTGTYGYTF
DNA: TGTGCCAGCAGTGCCTCGACAGGGACCTATGGCTACACCTTC

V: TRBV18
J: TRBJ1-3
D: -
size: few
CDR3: CASSRDSSGNTIYF
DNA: TGTGCCAGCTCACGTGACAGCTCTGGAAACACCATATATTTT

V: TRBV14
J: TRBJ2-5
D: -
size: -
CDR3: CASSPAAVVETQYF
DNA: TGTGCCAGCAGCCCCGCGGCAGTAGTAGAGACCCAGTACTTC

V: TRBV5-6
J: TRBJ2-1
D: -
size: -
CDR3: CASSPWRGTSYNEQFF
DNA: TGTGCCAGCAGCCCCTGGCGGGGGACATCCTACAATGAGCAGTTCTTC

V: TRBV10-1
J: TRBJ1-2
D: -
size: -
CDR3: CASSESAQTYGYTF
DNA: TGCGCCAGCAGTGAGTCAGCCCAAACCTATGGCTACACCTTC

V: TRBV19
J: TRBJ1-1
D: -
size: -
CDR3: CASNKGRGTEAFF
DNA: TGTGCCAGTAATAAGGGAAGGGGCACTGAAGCTTTCTTT

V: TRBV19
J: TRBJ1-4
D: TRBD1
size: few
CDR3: CASSPSARGRDEKLFF
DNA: TGTGCCAGTAGTCCTTCCGCAAGGGGGCGCGATGAAAAACTGTTTTTT

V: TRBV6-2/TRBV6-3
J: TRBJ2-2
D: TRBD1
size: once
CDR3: CASSWDRGSGELFF
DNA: TGTGCCAGCAGCTGGGACAGGGGGTCCGGGGAGCTGTTTTTT

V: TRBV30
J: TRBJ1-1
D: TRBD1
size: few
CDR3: CALDRVKTEAFF
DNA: TGTGCCTTAGACAGGGTGAAGACTGAAGCTTTCTTT